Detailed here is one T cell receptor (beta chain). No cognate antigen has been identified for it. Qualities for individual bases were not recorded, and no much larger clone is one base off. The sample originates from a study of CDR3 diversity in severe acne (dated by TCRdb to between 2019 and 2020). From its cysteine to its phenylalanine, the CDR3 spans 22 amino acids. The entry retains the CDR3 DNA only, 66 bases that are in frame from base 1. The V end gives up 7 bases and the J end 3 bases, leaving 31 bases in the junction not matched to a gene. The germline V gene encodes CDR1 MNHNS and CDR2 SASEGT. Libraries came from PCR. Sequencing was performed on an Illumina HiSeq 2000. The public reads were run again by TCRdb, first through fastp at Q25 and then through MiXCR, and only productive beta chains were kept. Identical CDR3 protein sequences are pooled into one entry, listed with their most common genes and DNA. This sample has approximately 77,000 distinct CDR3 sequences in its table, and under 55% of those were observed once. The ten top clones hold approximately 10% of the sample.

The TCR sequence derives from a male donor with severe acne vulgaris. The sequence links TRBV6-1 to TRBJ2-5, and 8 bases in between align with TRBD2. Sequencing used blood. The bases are TGTGCCAGCAACAACCTACGGGGATCTTCCGGGAGGGCCTATGGTGTAAAAGAGACCCAGTACTTC. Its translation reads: CASNNLRGSSGRAYGVKETQYF.